Below, 28 T cell receptor beta chains from the same sample are listed, as sequenced in a study of OX40 agonist ivuxolimab in advanced cancers. Produced via immunoSEQ multiplex PCR; TCRdb's table is partial and in-frame only. The sample has tens of thousands of clones; around four fifths are singletons. The material was CD4+ or CD8+ T cells sorted from blood, obtained in a trial of the OX40 agonist ivuxolimab. The receptors originated from an adult with an advanced solid tumor such as melanoma, head and neck, liver or kidney cancer.

The chain has TRBV30 and TRBJ1-5, with D maybe TRBD1 (6 bases). Germline V gene lookup returns CDR1 GTSNPN and CDR2 SVGIG (reference sequence). The CDR3 is 15 residues long. Trimming took off 0 bases at V and 9 bases at J, with 18 bases between the two ends. CDR3 coding DNA: TGTGCCTGGAGTGTACGGGGCAGGGGCGTATGGCCCCAGCATTTT. The encoded protein is CAWSVRGRGVWPQHF.

This chain links TRBV19 with TRBJ1-5; D unresolved. V was trimmed by 11 bases and J by 0 bases, leaving 14 bases between them. Looked up from germline, CDR1 is LNHDA and CDR2 is SQIVND (reference sequence). The CDR3 runs 14 residues. CDR3 amino acids: CALGTADSNQPQHF. The CDR3 region has the DNA TGTGCCCTCGGAACAGCCGATAGCAATCAGCCCCAGCATTTT. Full variable domain (missing parts from reference TRBV19 and TRBJ1-5): DGGITQSPKYLFRKEGQNVTLSCEQNLNHDAMYWYRQDPGQGLRLIYYSQIVNDFQKGDIAEGYSVSREKKESFPLTVTSAQKNPTAFYLCALGTADSNQPQHFGDGTRLSIL.

The gene calls are TRBV5-4 and TRBJ1-5; D is unresolved. The CDR3 loop spans 14 amino acids. Between the trimmed V and J ends, which lost 1 base and 11 bases, there was a span of 16 bases. Germline V lookup: CDR1 SGHNT, CDR2 YYREEE (reference sequence). The CDR3 loop reads CASSLRETPEAQHF. CDR3 bases: TGTGCCAGCAGCTTGCGCGAGACTCCGGAGGCCCAGCATTTT.

Only one count was recorded for this clone. V usage is TRBV2 and J usage is TRBJ1-5, with D possibly being TRBD1 (5 bases). V lost 2 bases and J lost 6, with 14 bases in between. The germline V gene has CDR1 SNHLY and CDR2 FYNNEI. This CDR3 is 15 amino acids long. In nucleotides, the CDR3 is TGTGCCAGCAGTGAAAGGTCGGCGGGGGGTCAGCCCCAGCATTTT. It is translated as CASSERSAGGQPQHF.

The chain joins TRBV11-3 to TRBJ1-1; the D is unclear. This CDR3 comprises 13 residues. V was trimmed by 5 bases and J by 3 bases, leaving 10 bases between them. Per the germline V gene, CDR1 is SGHNT and CDR2 is YENEEA. The CDR3 region has the DNA TGTGCCAGCAGCACCGCCCCCTACACTGAAGCTTTCTTT. This gives the protein CASSTAPYTEAFF.

This clone has just one count. The rearrangement uses TRBV6-5 and TRBJ1-5; 8 bases fit TRBD1. The CDR3 contains 13 residues. J was trimmed by 4 bases and V by 6 bases; bases with no gene match: 2. CDR1 is MNHEY and CDR2 is SVGAGI in the germline V gene. CDR3 nucleotide sequence: TGTGCCAGCAGCAGGACAGGGAATCAGCCCCAGCATTTT. Encoded protein: CASSRTGNQPQHF.

The chain carries TRBV15 and TRBJ2-1; the D is unclear. V dropped 3 bases and J dropped 0 bases, with 9 bases sitting between them. From germline, CDR1 is LNHNV and CDR2 YYDKDF (reference sequence). This CDR3 has 15 residues. CDR3 amino acids: CATSRAASSYNEQFF. In nucleotides, the CDR3 is TGTGCCACCAGCAGGGCGGCCAGCTCCTACAATGAGCAGTTCTTC.

This clone has a single count. The sample contains more than one DNA sequence encoding this CDR3. The genes are TRBV18 and TRBJ1-5; D not resolved. This CDR3 has 14 residues. V was shortened by 4 bases and J by 3 bases, with 10 bases between the two germline ends. The germline gives CDR1 KGHSH, CDR2 LQKENI. CDR3 sequence (DNA): TGTGCCAGCTCACTAGGACGGAACAATCAGCCCCAGCATTTT. Its translation is CASSLGRNNQPQHF.

The chain is built from TRBV2 and TRBJ2-2, with 7 bases matching TRBD2. Germline loops: CDR1 SNHLY, CDR2 FYNNEI. The V and J ends lost 4 bases and 6 bases, in that order; junction bases with no gene match: 11. The CDR3 is made up of 16 amino acids. The CDR3 sequence is CASSGPRGLRSGELFF. CDR3 sequence (DNA): TGTGCCAGCAGTGGCCCGCGGGGGTTAAGATCCGGGGAGCTGTTTTTT.

The rearrangement joins TRBV18 to TRBJ1-2; 10 bases fit TRBD1. Germline CDR1 KGHSH, CDR2 LQKENI. The CDR3 has 18 residues. The junction had 11 bases not matched to a gene; V was cut back by 3 bases and J by 1 base. Here the CDR3 DNA reads TGTGCCAGCTCACCTCGAACTTCTTGGACAGGGGGTAACTATGGCTACACCTTC. Its translation: CASSPRTSWTGGNYGYTF.

The chain recombines TRBV4-2 with TRBJ2-3; maybe TRBD2 (6 bases). There are 15 residues in the CDR3. Germline V gene lookup returns CDR1 LGHNA and CDR2 YNFKEQ. The V and J ends lost 4 bases and 2 bases respectively, with 13 bases between them. DNA for the CDR3: TGTGCCAGCAGCCGGGGCAGCGGGTCCACAGATACGCAGTATTTT. As protein: CASSRGSGSTDTQYF.

Here the CDR3 DNA reads TGTGCCAGCAGCCTCCGGGGACAGGGGAAATCTGGGGCCAACGTCCTGACTTTC. Translation gives CASSLRGQGKSGANVLTF. The chain links TRBV5-4 to TRBJ2-6; TRBD1 agrees at 10 bases. Germline trimming cut 4 bases from V and 1 base from J; bases unmatched to any gene: 8. From germline, CDR1 is SGHNT and CDR2 YYREEE (reference sequence). The CDR3 runs to 18 residues.

V gene TRBV7-8 combines with J gene TRBJ1-1; TRBD1 might be the D (5 bases). V dropped 5 bases and J dropped 4 bases, with 17 bases sitting between them. The CDR3 runs to 15 residues. Germline-derived CDR1 and CDR2 are SGHVS and FQNEAQ. The CDR3 here is CASSKRTGGSTEAFF. DNA for the CDR3: TGTGCCAGCAGCAAACGGACGGGGGGTTCCACTGAAGCTTTCTTT.

The chain employs TRBV5-1 and TRBJ2-5; the match to TRBD2 covers 14 bases. The CDR3 spans 16 residues. Unmatched junction bases numbered 4, after V lost 4 bases and J lost 2 bases. Germline V gene sequence: CDR1 SGHRS, CDR2 YFSETQ. CDR3: CASSLGLAGGQETQYF. DNA of the CDR3: TGCGCCAGCAGCCTCGGACTAGCGGGAGGACAAGAGACCCAGTACTTC.

The chain recombines TRBV5-4 with TRBJ2-4; a weak D match, TRBD2 (5 bases). Germline V lookup: CDR1 SGHNT, CDR2 YYREEE (reference sequence). With 0 bases removed from V and 6 bases from J, the gap between germline ends came to 10 bases. The CDR3 sequence is 14 residues long. The CDR3 protein is CASSLAGRGNIQYF. The CDR3 DNA reads as TGTGCCAGCAGCTTGGCCGGACGGGGAAACATTCAGTACTTC.

This clone showed up just once. The chain uses TRBV20-1 and TRBJ2-1; D unclear. CDR3 length equals 11 residues. The germline V gene has CDR1 DFQATT and CDR2 SNEGSKA (reference sequence). Trimming cost V 7 bases and J 9 bases, with 13 bases left between them. Written as DNA, the CDR3 is TGCAGTGACGTGCAAGGGATTGAGCAGTTCTTC. It encodes CSDVQGIEQFF.

The chain is built from TRBV11-3 and TRBJ1-1, with 10 positions matching TRBD1. Germline assignment: CDR1 SGHNT and CDR2 YENEEA. CDR3 length: 16 residues. The J segment lost 6 bases and the V segment lost 5 bases, leaving 12 bases of the junction unmatched. CDR3 region: CASSADSGQGPPEAFF. Here the CDR3 DNA reads TGTGCCAGCAGCGCTGATTCGGGACAGGGGCCGCCTGAAGCTTTCTTT.

The genes are TRBV5-1 and TRBJ2-5, with D perhaps matching TRBD2 (7 bases). Gene TRBJ2-7 matches the end of the DNA better, so the J call may be wrong. The CDR3 length is 15 residues. CDR1 and CDR2 (germline): SGHRS, YFSETQ. CDR3 nucleotide sequence: TGCGCCAGCAGCCCCGGGGGAGGGGGTTCCTACGAGCAGTACTTC. Protein sequence: CASSPGGGGSYEQYF.

V gene TRBV2 combines with J gene TRBJ2-7; the match to TRBD2 covers 11 bases. From germline, CDR1 is SNHLY and CDR2 FYNNEI. The V gene end was trimmed by 6 bases and the J gene end by 2 bases; junction bases not matched to a gene: 6. This CDR3 is 15 amino acids long. The CDR3 loop reads CASSGLAGGAYEQYF. As DNA, the CDR3 is TGTGCCAGCAGCGGGCTAGCGGGAGGTGCCTACGAGCAGTACTTC.

J is TRBJ1-2 and V is TRBV28; D is uncertain. Germline lookup yields CDR1 MDHEN and CDR2 SYDVKM. CDR3 length equals 15 residues. Between the trimmed V and J ends, which lost 1 base and 1 base, there was a span of 10 bases. The CDR3 nucleotides read TGTGCCAGCAGTTTATCCCTTGCGTATAACTATGGCTACACCTTC. Translating gives CASSLSLAYNYGYTF.

The chain recombines TRBV5-6 with TRBJ2-1; possibly TRBD2 for D (6 bases). Germline V gene data show CDR1 as SGHDT and CDR2 as YYEEEE. The CDR3 consists of 12 residues. The ends were cut back, 0 bases at V and 9 bases at J, with 7 bases in the middle. CDR3 DNA: TGTGCCAGCAGCTTGGGCGGGATTGAGCAGTTCTTC. Protein sequence: CASSLGGIEQFF.

The chain couples TRBV5-1 to TRBJ2-5; D call uncertain. This CDR3 contains 15 residues. V lost 0 bases, J lost 0 bases, and 9 bases lay in between. Germline V CDR1 and CDR2: SGHRS, YFSETQ. The CDR3 is CASSLVGQYQETQYF. The CDR3 bases are TGCGCCAGCAGCTTGGTTGGGCAGTACCAAGAGACCCAGTACTTC.

This clone was counted a few times. The chain combines TRBV5-1 with TRBJ2-1, with D uncertain. V gave up 3 bases and J gave up 5 bases, with 9 bases separating them. Germline CDR1 SGHRS, CDR2 YFSETQ. This CDR3 contains 13 residues. This CDR3 is CASSWGKNNEQFF. CDR3 coding DNA: TGCGCCAGCAGCTGGGGAAAGAACAATGAGCAGTTCTTC.

The V and J genes are TRBV28 and TRBJ1-1, with unresolved D. Trimming stripped 1 base from V and 4 bases from J, with 13 bases between. Germline V lookup: CDR1 MDHEN, CDR2 SYDVKM. This CDR3 region has 15 residues. In nucleotides, the CDR3 is TGTGCCAGCAGTTTATCTCCCTCCCCGGGCACTGAAGCTTTCTTT. This translates into CASSLSPSPGTEAFF. Together with reference TRBV28 and TRBJ1-1, the CDR3 gives the full variable domain: DVKVTQSSRYLVKRTGEKVFLECVQDMDHENMFWYRQDPGLGLRLIYFSYDVKMKEKGDIPEGYSVSREKKERFSLILESASTNQTSMYLCASSLSPSPGTEAFFGQGTRLTVV.

This chain uses TRBV6-5 with TRBJ2-7; TRBD1 matches 7 bases. With 7 bases clipped from V and 6 bases from J, the junction kept 9 bases outside the gene matches. CDR1 is MNHEY and CDR2 is SVGAGI in the germline V gene. The CDR3 loop spans 13 amino acids. The CDR3 loop reads CASTLQGRGEQYF. The CDR3 nucleotides read TGTGCCAGCACCCTACAGGGGAGAGGCGAGCAGTACTTC.

This clone was detected once. The junction departs from the called germline gene at one end, perhaps through a read error. This chain connects TRBV7-9 to TRBJ1-2; D unresolved. The CDR3 length is 16 residues. The germline gives CDR1 SEHNR, CDR2 FQNEAQ (reference sequence). CDR3: CASSLSFGVSNYGYTF. The DNA of the CDR3 is TGTGCCAGCAGCTTAAGTTTCGGGGTTTCTAATTATGGCTACACCTTC. The full variable domain, with the rest looked up from reference TRBV7-9 and TRBJ1-2, is DTGVSQNPRHKITKRGQNVTFRCDPISEHNRLYWYRQTLGQGPEFLTYFQNEAQLEKSRLLSDRFSAERPKGSFSTLEIQRTEQGDSAMYLCASSLSFGVSNYGYTFGSGTRLTVV.

The gene calls are TRBV10-3 and TRBJ1-4; 9 bases fit TRBD1. Losses at the gene ends were 2 bases for V and 8 bases for J; bases not matched to a gene: 3. The CDR3 has 14 residues. Germline CDR1 reads ENHRY; CDR2 reads SYGVKD. The DNA for the CDR3 is TGTGCCATCAGTGAGGACAGGGGGAAGGAAAAACTGTTTTTT. This gives the protein CAISEDRGKEKLFF.

The chain combines TRBV19 with TRBJ1-1; the D is unclear. Trimming left V 0 bases short and J 2 bases short, with 4 bases between. CDR1 is LNHDA, CDR2 SQIVND, per germline (reference sequence). CDR3 size: 13 residues. Written as DNA, the CDR3 is TGTGCCAGTAGTATAGATCGCAACACTGAAGCTTTCTTT. It translates to CASSIDRNTEAFF.